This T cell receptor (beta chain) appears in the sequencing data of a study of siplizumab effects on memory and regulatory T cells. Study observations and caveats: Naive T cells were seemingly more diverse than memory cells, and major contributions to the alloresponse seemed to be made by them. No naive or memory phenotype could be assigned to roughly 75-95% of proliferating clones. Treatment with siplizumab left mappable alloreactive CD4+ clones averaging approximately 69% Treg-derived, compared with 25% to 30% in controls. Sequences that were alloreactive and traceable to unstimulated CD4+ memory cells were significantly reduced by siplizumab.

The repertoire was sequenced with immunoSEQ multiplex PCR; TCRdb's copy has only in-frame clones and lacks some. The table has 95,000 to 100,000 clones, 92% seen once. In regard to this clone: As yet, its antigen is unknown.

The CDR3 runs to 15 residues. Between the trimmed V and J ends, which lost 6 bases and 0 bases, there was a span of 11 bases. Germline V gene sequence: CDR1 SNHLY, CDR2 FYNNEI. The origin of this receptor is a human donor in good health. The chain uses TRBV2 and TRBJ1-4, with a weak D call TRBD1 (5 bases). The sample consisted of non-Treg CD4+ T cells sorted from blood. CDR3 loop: CASRYDSATNEKLFF. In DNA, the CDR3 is TGTGCCAGCAGATATGACAGTGCAACTAATGAAAAACTGTTTTTT. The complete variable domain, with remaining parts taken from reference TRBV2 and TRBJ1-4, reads EPEVTQTPSHQVTQMGQEVILRCVPISNHLYFYWYRQILGQKVEFLVSFYNNEISEKSEIFDDQFSVERPDGSNFTLKIRSTKLEDSAMYFCASRYDSATNEKLFFGSGTQLSVL.